This entry lists 17 T cell receptor beta chains sequenced from one sample in a study of blood T cells in healthy people across ages. Primers used in a second PCR of about 7 to 12 cycles were a sample-barcoded 5' primer and a J-beta primer mix. TCRdb re-derived calls from the 5' RACE reads in MiXCR, one entry per CDR3 protein. The data show under 2,000,000 distinct CDR3 sequences, just under 50% seen once. Sample: blood. Source of these receptors: a woman in her 40s in good health.

The CDR3 sequence is CASSLGDSGKQYF. Here the CDR3 DNA reads TGTGCCAGCAGCTTAGGGGATAGCGGTAAGCAGTACTTC. The genes are TRBV7-9 and TRBJ2-5; D may be TRBD2 (6 bases). The germline gives CDR1 SEHNR, CDR2 FQNEAQ (reference sequence). Trimming pared 1 base from V and 11 bases from J, leaving 14 bases between. The CDR3 length is 13 residues.

The J gene is TRBJ2-1, the V gene TRBV5-1; 7 nucleotides align to TRBD2. Germline V CDR1 and CDR2: SGHRS, YFSETQ. The trim removed 4 bases at V and 7 bases at J, leaving 11 bases unmatched. This CDR3 has 15 residues. The CDR3 is CASSPLAGYRNEQFF. The CDR3 bases are TGCGCCAGCAGCCCCTTAGCGGGTTATAGGAATGAGCAGTTCTTC.

This clonotype was seen more than once but under ten times. In DNA form, the CDR3 reads TGCAGCGCCCCCGGAAAGGTTCGATACAATGAGCAGTTCTTC. Translation: CSAPGKVRYNEQFF. This sequence joins TRBV29-1 and TRBJ2-1; D is undetermined. CDR1 SQVTM and CDR2 ANQGSEA come from the germline V gene. The CDR3 spans 14 residues. Trimming took off 7 bases at V and 4 bases at J, with 17 bases between the two ends.

The J gene is TRBJ2-7, the V gene TRBV27; D is possibly TRBD1 or TRBD2 (6 bases each). The germline V gene has CDR1 MNHEY and CDR2 SMNVEV (reference sequence). V shed 4 bases and J shed 1 base, with 14 bases lying between them. The CDR3 is made up of 15 amino acids. The CDR3 DNA reads as TGTGCCAGCAGTTCCAGACGGGGGCCATCCTACGAGCAGTACTTC. It specifies CASSSRRGPSYEQYF.

In DNA, the CDR3 is TGCAGTGCTAGACTGACAGGGGGACGGCAGCCCCAGCATTTT. It codes for CSARLTGGRQPQHF. The chain uses TRBV20-1 and TRBJ1-5; TRBD1 agrees at 9 bases. In germline, CDR1 is DFQATT, CDR2 SNEGSKA (reference sequence). V gave up 2 bases and J gave up 7 bases; unmatched junction bases: 6. The CDR3 has 14 residues.

This sequence joins TRBV28 and TRBJ1-1; D gene uncertain. V lost 6 bases and J lost 2, with 13 bases in between. The V gene's germline CDR1 is MDHEN and CDR2 SYDVKM. The CDR3 runs to 14 residues. The DNA for the CDR3 is TGTGCCAGCAGCCCCAGAGGGCACAACACTGAAGCTTTCTTT. It codes for CASSPRGHNTEAFF.

This clonotype showed up just a few times. V is TRBV29-1 and J is TRBJ2-5, with D tentatively TRBD1 (7 bases). From germline, CDR1 is SQVTM and CDR2 ANQGSEA. The V and J ends lost 0 bases and 1 base respectively, with 24 bases between them. The CDR3 runs to 19 residues. The CDR3 here is CSVEDLLAGTDALQETQYF. DNA of the CDR3: TGCAGCGTTGAAGATTTGTTGGCGGGGACAGATGCACTCCAAGAGACCCAGTACTTC. Drawing the rest from reference TRBV29-1 and TRBJ2-5, the complete variable domain is SAVISQKPSRDICQRGTSLTIQCQVDSQVTMMFWYRQQPGQSLTLIATANQGSEATYESGFVIDKFPISRPNLTFSTLTVSNMSPEDSSIYLCSVEDLLAGTDALQETQYFGPGTRLLVL.

The chain combines TRBV6-6 with TRBJ1-2, with D perhaps TRBD1 (5 bases). This CDR3 comprises 14 residues. Trimming took 4 bases from V and 5 from J, leaving 14 bases between them. Germline V CDR1 and CDR2: MNHNY, SVGAGI (reference sequence). The CDR3 region has the DNA TGTGCCAGCAGTTTGGGTGACAGTCTTTATGGCTACACCTTC. Its protein product is CASSLGDSLYGYTF.

This chain joins TRBV7-2 and TRBJ2-5; tentatively, D is TRBD1 (5 bases). The V gene's germline CDR1 is SGHTA and CDR2 FQGNSA. V was shortened by 2 bases and J by 0 bases, with 10 bases between the two germline ends. The CDR3 spans 15 residues. CDR3 DNA sequence: TGTGCCAGCAGCTTACATCCAGGGCACCAAGAGACCCAGTACTTC. This codes for CASSLHPGHQETQYF. The variable domain in full, completed from reference TRBV7-2 and TRBJ2-5, reads GAGVSQSPSNKVTEKGKDVELRCDPISGHTALYWYRQSLGQGLEFLIYFQGNSAPDKSGLPSDRFSAERTGGSVSTLTIQRTQQEDSAVYLCASSLHPGHQETQYFGPGTRLLVL.

The chain combines TRBV7-9 with TRBJ1-4, with D perhaps TRBD1 (6 bases). CDR1 and CDR2 (germline): SEHNR, FQNEAQ (reference sequence). Trimming shortened V by 5 bases and J by 4 bases, and 17 bases separated the two germline ends. The CDR3 sequence is 16 residues long. The CDR3 protein is CASSPNTGGGNEKLFF. In DNA, the CDR3 is TGTGCCAGCAGCCCTAATACAGGAGGGGGTAATGAAAAACTGTTTTTT.

For the CDR3, the DNA is TGTGCCACCAGCACCGGACAGGGCACGGTCGCAGATACGCAGTATTTT. Translated: CATSTGQGTVADTQYF. The J gene is TRBJ2-3, the V gene TRBV15; 8 nucleotides line up with TRBD1. After removal of 4 bases from V and 4 bases from J, the junction contained 10 bases not matched to a gene. Per the germline V gene, CDR1 is LNHNV and CDR2 is YYDKDF (reference sequence). The CDR3 runs to 16 residues.

V is TRBV3-1 and J is TRBJ1-6; TRBD1 agrees at 8 bases. With 1 base clipped from V and 7 bases from J, the junction kept 3 bases outside the gene matches. The CDR3 covers 15 residues. The germline V gene encodes CDR1 LGHDT and CDR2 YNNKEL (reference sequence). The CDR3 protein is CASSQVGQGNSPLHF. The CDR3 DNA is TGTGCCAGCAGCCAAGTCGGACAGGGAAATTCACCCCTCCACTTT.

This sequence joins TRBV6-6 and TRBJ2-3, with a possible D match to TRBD1 (5 bases). Germline V CDR1 and CDR2: MNHNY, SVGAGI (reference sequence). The CDR3 is 15 residues long. V was cut by 6 bases and J by 2 bases, with 15 bases left in between. Here the CDR3 DNA reads TGTGCCAGCAGCTTCAGGGATGGGAACACAGATACGCAGTATTTT. Its protein product is CASSFRDGNTDTQYF.

The chain couples TRBV7-2 to TRBJ1-5, with D unresolved. V was cut by 5 bases and J by 5 bases, with 13 bases left in between. The CDR3 runs 14 residues. Germline values: CDR1 SGHTA, CDR2 FQGNSA. As DNA, the CDR3 is TGTGCCAGCAGCCCGCCGGGCTCCGATCAGCCCCAGCATTTT. Its protein is CASSPPGSDQPQHF.

This clonotype has a handful of counts. The chain couples TRBV3-1 to TRBJ1-5; D gene unclear. The V end was cut by 3 bases, the J end by 7 bases, with 7 bases between. Looked up from germline, CDR1 is LGHDT and CDR2 is YNNKEL (reference sequence). This CDR3 has 12 amino acids. The CDR3 loop reads CASSQGRQPQHF. CDR3 bases: TGTGCCAGCAGCCAGGGGAGGCAGCCCCAGCATTTT.

V is TRBV25-1 and J is TRBJ2-3; no clear D gene. CDR1 and CDR2 (germline): MGHDK, SYGVNS. V was trimmed by 4 bases and J by 4 bases, leaving 9 bases between them. The length of the CDR3 is 13 residues. This CDR3 is CASSASTADTQYF. The CDR3 region has the DNA TGTGCCAGCAGTGCGTCTACGGCAGATACGCAGTATTTT.

The V and J genes are TRBV5-6 and TRBJ1-2, with a tentative D call TRBD1 (5 bases). The CDR3 extends over 15 amino acids. Germline V CDR1 and CDR2: SGHDT, YYEEEE. The germline V and J ends were trimmed by 4 bases and 2 bases, with 15 bases remaining between them. The CDR3 here is CASSTQTEANYGYTF. As DNA, the CDR3 is TGTGCCAGCAGCACCCAGACAGAAGCCAACTATGGCTACACCTTC. Filled out from reference TRBV5-6 and TRBJ1-2, the complete variable domain reads DAGVTQSPTHLIKTRGQQVTLRCSPKSGHDTVSWYQQALGQGPQFIFQYYEEEERQRGNFPDRFSGHQFPNYSSELNVNALLLGDSALYLCASSTQTEANYGYTFGSGTRLTVV.